This TCR beta chain was sequenced for a study of neurological immune-mediated disorders. This clonotype was recorded many times. Synthesis of cDNA was carried out by template-switch 5'RACE. The reaction used 10-nucleotide random UMIs. From the 5' RACE reads, TCRdb called clonotypes with MiXCR, one entry per CDR3 protein. The sample has fewer than 80,000 distinct CDR3 sequences, 4.5% to 5.5% seen once. CDR3 size: 14 residues. The V gene's germline CDR1 is DFQATT and CDR2 SNEGSKA (reference sequence). Trimming shortened V by 4 bases and J by 4 bases, and 16 bases separated the two germline ends. Source material: PBMCs. This receptor was identified in a woman in her forties or fifties with multiple sclerosis. The J gene is TRBJ2-5, the V gene TRBV20-1; either TRBD1 or TRBD2 may fit D (5 bases each). The DNA of the CDR3 is TGCAGTGCTAAAAGGCCGGGGCTCGGAGAGACCCAGTACTTC. This encodes CSAKRPGLGETQYF.